One and the same sample provided the 30 T cell receptor beta chains below, sequenced in a study of breast tumors, draining lymph nodes, adjacent tissues. The lymph nodes were axillary draining lymph nodes from breast cancer patients. TCRdb itself ran the multiplex PCR reads through MiXCR, one entry per CDR3 protein. The sample holds over 200,000 distinct CDR3 sequences, 32% seen once. Material for sequencing was axillary lymph node tissue. These receptors all come from a female donor with breast cancer. Some clones in this sample may be carry-over from other donors' samples.

This rearrangement joins TRBV20-1 to TRBJ1-6; 8 bases fit TRBD1. J was trimmed by 0 bases and V by 4 bases; bases with no gene match: 14. Germline assignment: CDR1 DFQATT and CDR2 SNEGSKA (reference sequence). This CDR3 region has 19 residues. CDR3 bases: TGCAGTGCTAACACCCGGGACAGGACCACGAGCTCCTATAATTCACCCCTCCACTTT. Protein sequence: CSANTRDRTTSSYNSPLHF.

The rearrangement joins TRBV25-1 to TRBJ2-2, with D perhaps TRBD2 (5 bases). Looked up from germline, CDR1 is MGHDK and CDR2 is SYGVNS. The CDR3 runs to 15 residues. The V gene lost 4 bases and the J gene lost 7 bases, with 16 bases spanning the gap. CDR3 coding DNA: TGTGCCAGCAGTGCAGCCGGGAACCCTATCGGGGAGCTGTTTTTT. It codes for CASSAAGNPIGELFF.

This clonotype has at least ten counts. The gene calls are TRBV5-4 and TRBJ2-1; 9 nucleotides match TRBD1. CDR3 length equals 14 residues. Germline CDR1 is SGHNT and CDR2 is YYREEE (reference sequence). With V trimmed by 2 bases and J by 5 bases, 2 bases remained unmatched. CDR3 sequence reads: CASSFRDRDNEQFF. The CDR3 DNA is TGTGCCAGCAGCTTCCGGGACAGGGACAATGAGCAGTTCTTC. The variable domain in full, completed from reference TRBV5-4 and TRBJ2-1, reads ETGVTQSPTHLIKTRGQQVTLRCSSQSGHNTVSWYQQALGQGPQFIFQYYREEENGRGNFPPRFSGLQFPNYSSELNVNALELDDSALYLCASSFRDRDNEQFFGPGTRLTVL.

This clonotype has a count of ten or more. This sequence joins TRBV12-3 or TRBV12-4 and TRBJ2-3; D possibly corresponds to TRBD2 (5 bases). V dropped 7 bases and J dropped 6 bases, with 20 bases sitting between them. The CDR3 sequence is 15 residues long. The CDR3 nucleotides are TGTGCCAGCACCCCCTTTGGTGAGGGCCGGGATACGCAGTATTTT. Encoded protein: CASTPFGEGRDTQYF.

This clonotype occurred many times. The J gene is TRBJ1-5, the V gene TRBV7-9, with no clear D. The ends were cut back, 1 base at V and 10 bases at J, with 17 bases in the middle. Germline loops: CDR1 SEHNR, CDR2 FQNEAQ (reference sequence). The CDR3 totals 15 residues. For the CDR3, the DNA is TGTGCCAGCAGCTTAGGATGGCAACCCTTTGATCCCCAGCATTTT. Translation gives CASSLGWQPFDPQHF. The full variable domain, its missing parts supplied by reference TRBV7-9 and TRBJ1-5, is DTGVSQNPRHKITKRGQNVTFRCDPISEHNRLYWYRQTLGQGPEFLTYFQNEAQLEKSRLLSDRFSAERPKGSFSTLEIQRTEQGDSAMYLCASSLGWQPFDPQHFGDGTRLSIL.

The chain is built from TRBV19 and TRBJ1-6; a possible D gene is TRBD1 (6 bases). Trimming shortened V by 6 bases and J by 2 bases, and 8 bases separated the two germline ends. CDR3 size: 14 residues. Looked up from germline, CDR1 is LNHDA and CDR2 is SQIVND (reference sequence). CDR3 residues: CASRRDTYNSPLHF. The CDR3 DNA sequence: TGTGCCAGTAGGCGGGACACCTATAATTCACCCCTCCACTTT. Full variable domain (rest looked up from reference TRBV19 and TRBJ1-6): DGGITQSPKYLFRKEGQNVTLSCEQNLNHDAMYWYRQDPGQGLRLIYYSQIVNDFQKGDIAEGYSVSREKKESFPLTVTSAQKNPTAFYLCASRRDTYNSPLHFGNGTRLTVT.

This clonotype came up many times. V and J are TRBV9 and TRBJ2-5, with D maybe TRBD2 (6 bases). The CDR3 runs 14 residues. Germline CDR1 is SGDLS and CDR2 is YYNGEE. With 2 bases removed from V and 1 base from J, the gap between germline ends came to 9 bases. CDR3 residues: CASSVRLVQETQYF. The CDR3 nucleotides read TGTGCCAGCAGCGTGCGACTAGTCCAAGAGACCCAGTACTTC.

The J gene is TRBJ2-1, the V gene TRBV6-1; D is unclear. V shed 6 bases and J shed 4 bases, with 7 bases lying between them. Germline V gives CDR1 MNHNS, CDR2 SASEGT. This CDR3 comprises 12 residues. The CDR3 DNA sequence: TGTGCCAGCAGCCCTTTTTACAATGAGCAGTTCTTC. This translates into CASSPFYNEQFF.

This clonotype was seen ten or more times. This chain connects TRBV5-1 to TRBJ2-7; weak D call: TRBD1 (6 bases). Trimming removed 0 bases at V and 3 bases at J, with 13 bases between. The CDR3 runs to 15 residues. Germline CDR1 reads SGHRS; CDR2 reads YFSETQ. This chain's CDR3 is CASSLEVGGGYEQYF. The CDR3, as DNA: TGCGCCAGCAGCTTGGAGGTTGGGGGCGGCTACGAGCAGTACTTC.

This clonotype occurred many times. This chain links TRBV7-2 with TRBJ1-5, with TRBD1 matching over 10 bases. V lost 4 bases and J lost 6; bases outside the gene matches: 6. In germline, CDR1 is SGHTA, CDR2 FQGNSA. The CDR3 sequence is 15 residues long. CDR3 nucleotides: TGTGCCAGCAGCTGGGACAGGGGCGGGAGTCAGCCCCAGCATTTT. It specifies CASSWDRGGSQPQHF.

As to this clonotype: Being one base from a much bigger clone, this may be a read error. V gene TRBV3-1 combines with J gene TRBJ2-7; TRBD2 agrees at 7 bases. Germline lookup yields CDR1 LGHDT and CDR2 YNNKEL (reference sequence). The CDR3 spans 14 residues. The CDR3 spells CASSQAGRAYEQHF. For the CDR3, the DNA is TGTGCCAGCAGCCAGGCAGGGAGGGCCTACGAGCAGCACTTC.

The chain links TRBV7-9 to TRBJ2-5; no clear D gene. V dropped 1 base and J dropped 2 bases, with 14 bases sitting between them. Germline lookup yields CDR1 SEHNR and CDR2 FQNEAQ (reference sequence). CDR3 length: 16 amino acids. CDR3 in amino acids: CASSLGWGSPQETQYF. The DNA of the CDR3 is TGTGCCAGCAGCTTAGGTTGGGGAAGCCCACAAGAGACCCAGTACTTC.

This clonotype was observed many times. One base away lies a much larger clone, so this may be a sequencing read error. V is TRBV2 and J is TRBJ2-1; D not resolved. V was pared by 11 bases and J by 4 bases, with 18 bases between. CDR1 and CDR2 (germline): SNHLY, FYNNEI. The CDR3 contains 14 residues. The CDR3 loop is CAGNGLVEYNEQFF. DNA for the CDR3: TGTGCCGGCAATGGGCTAGTCGAATACAATGAGCAGTTCTTC.

In its sample, this clonotype was seen once. The rearrangement uses TRBV6-4 and TRBJ2-4; a possible D gene is TRBD1 (5 bases). V was shortened by 5 bases and J by 1 base, with 15 bases between the two germline ends. The CDR3 sequence is 16 residues long. Per germline, CDR1 MRHNA and CDR2 SNTAGT. For the CDR3, the DNA is TGTGCCAGCAGTCCCCCTCCGACAGTCGCCAAAAACATTCAGTACTTC. This translates into CASSPPPTVAKNIQYF.

This clonotype was seen at least ten times. This chain joins TRBV20-1 and TRBJ2-3, with D perhaps assigned TRBD1 or TRBD2 (5 bases each). V was trimmed by 5 bases and J by 0 bases, leaving 12 bases between them. In germline, CDR1 is DFQATT, CDR2 SNEGSKA (reference sequence). CDR3 size: 14 residues. CDR3 sequence reads: CSAYGAASTDTQYF. CDR3 DNA sequence: TGCAGTGCTTACGGGGCAGCTAGCACAGATACGCAGTATTTT.

This chain joins TRBV6-5 and TRBJ1-2, with no clear D. Germline lookup yields CDR1 MNHEY and CDR2 SVGAGI. Trimming stripped 7 bases from V and 4 bases from J, with 13 bases between. The CDR3 extends over 13 amino acids. CDR3 nucleotides: TGTGCCAGCACCGACGGGAGGTCCTATGGCTACACCTTC. It is translated as CASTDGRSYGYTF.

There are many counts of this clonotype. The chain is built from TRBV5-1 and TRBJ2-7; the D gene could be TRBD1 or TRBD2 (6 bases each). The V gene's germline CDR1 is SGHRS and CDR2 YFSETQ. Deletions cut 0 bases from V and 7 bases from J, with 17 bases between. The CDR3 sequence is 15 residues long. CDR3 sequence: CASSLVGGRLWEQYF. DNA for the CDR3: TGCGCCAGCAGCTTGGTTGGGGGGCGACTATGGGAGCAGTACTTC.

As for this clonotype: Mismatch with germline at one junction end may stem from a read error. The chain links TRBV14 to TRBJ2-5; D possibly corresponds to TRBD1 (8 bases). The CDR3 extends over 15 amino acids. The germline gives CDR1 SGHDN, CDR2 FVKESK. The CDR3 DNA reads TGTGCCAGCAGCCCGAGGCAGGGGGCGCGGGAGACCCCGTACTTC. Residues: CASSPRQGARETPYF.

This clonotype came up a few times. Possible read error: a much larger clone is one base away. This chain links TRBV5-6 with TRBJ1-4, with unresolved D. V lost 0 bases and J lost 15, with 12 bases in between. CDR1 is SGHDT, CDR2 YYEEEE, per germline. This CDR3 region has 12 residues. The CDR3 DNA follows: TGTGCCAGCAGCTTGGGGTCAGCGCTGATGTTTTTT. Protein sequence: CASSLGSALMFF.

The gene calls are TRBV20-1 and TRBJ1-1, with TRBD1 matching 7 bases. This CDR3 is 15 amino acids long. The germline V gene encodes CDR1 DFQATT and CDR2 SNEGSKA (reference sequence). The V and J ends lost 2 bases and 5 bases, in that order; junction bases with no gene match: 11. In DNA form, the CDR3 reads TGCAGTGCTAGACCGTCGCGACAGGGAAAAACTGAAGCTTTCTTT. Translating gives CSARPSRQGKTEAFF.

This clonotype has at least ten counts. J is TRBJ2-3 and V is TRBV20-1; 8 bases line up with TRBD2. Per the germline V gene, CDR1 is DFQATT and CDR2 is SNEGSKA (reference sequence). The V and J ends lost 1 base and 8 bases, in that order; junction bases with no gene match: 5. CDR3 length equals 13 residues. The CDR3 bases are TGCAGTGCTAGAGCCGGGAGGGCCGTTACGCAGTATTTT. The encoded protein is CSARAGRAVTQYF.

This clonotype was seen repeatedly, ten times or more. The chain links TRBV12-3 or TRBV12-4 to TRBJ2-3; 14 nucleotides match TRBD2. The CDR3 has 18 residues. The trim removed 3 bases at V and 0 bases at J, leaving 5 bases unmatched. The CDR3 spells CASSFGLAGGPSTDTQYF. Here the CDR3 DNA reads TGTGCCAGCAGTTTTGGACTAGCGGGAGGACCTAGCACAGATACGCAGTATTTT.

The V and J genes are TRBV12-3 or TRBV12-4 and TRBJ1-5; D ambiguous. V lost 5 bases and J 14 bases, leaving 16 bases between the germline ends. The CDR3 contains 12 residues. CDR3 bases: TGTGCCAGCAGTCCGGAGGGCCTGCACGAGCATTTT. It translates to CASSPEGLHEHF.

The chain uses TRBV7-9 and TRBJ2-1; weak D call: TRBD1 (6 bases). Germline-derived CDR1 and CDR2 are SEHNR and FQNEAQ (reference sequence). The V gene lost 4 bases and the J gene lost 9 bases, with 25 bases spanning the gap. CDR3 length equals 17 residues. CDR3 loop: CASSSATTRGGAGEQFF. CDR3 bases: TGTGCCAGCAGCTCGGCCACCACCAGGGGTGGAGCAGGTGAGCAGTTCTTC.

This clonotype was observed many times. The rearrangement joins TRBV19 to TRBJ1-3; D is unresolved. V gave up 5 bases and J gave up 6 bases, with 5 bases separating them. The CDR3 consists of 11 residues. Germline V gene lookup returns CDR1 LNHDA and CDR2 SQIVND (reference sequence). The CDR3 spells CASSESNTIYF. CDR3 bases: TGTGCCAGTAGTGAGTCAAACACCATATATTTT.

This clonotype has a count of ten or more. The V call is TRBV5-1, the J call TRBJ2-5; TRBD2 aligns across 10 bases. Germline V CDR1 and CDR2: SGHRS, YFSETQ. The CDR3 has 17 amino acids. V lost 5 bases to trimming and J lost 3 bases; unmatched junction nucleotides: 13. The CDR3 DNA reads TGCGCCAGCAGTCCGGGCCTTACTAGCGGGGAGGAAGAGACCCAGTACTTC. It encodes CASSPGLTSGEEETQYF.

This clonotype has a count of ten or more. Possible read error: a much larger clone is one base away. The rearrangement uses TRBV14 and TRBJ2-5; a weak D match, TRBD2 (5 bases). The germline V gene has CDR1 SGHDN and CDR2 FVKESK. CDR3 length equals 15 residues. In nucleotides, the CDR3 is TGTGCCAGCAGCCGTATGATGCGAGGGCGAGAGACCCCGTACTTC. This sequence encodes CASSRMMRGRETPYF. The full variable domain, rest sourced from reference TRBV14 and TRBJ2-5, is EAGVTQFPSHSVIEKGQTVTLRCDPISGHDNLYWYRRVMGKEIKFLLHFVKESKQDESGMPNNRFLAERTGGTYSTLKVQPAELEDSGVYFCASSRMMRGRETPYFGPGTRLLVL.

Comment on this clonotype: Because it lacks the conserved phenylalanine or tryptophan at the end, this CDR3 is likely a read error. No DNA is shown, since the ends of the CDR3 on it are uncertain; the CDR3 is the one TCRdb lists. The CDR3 region is CATSDHRYPRCEQLL. The genes are TRBV24-1 and TRBJ2-7; the tabulated D call, TRBD1, remains unverified against the DNA. CDR1 is KGHDR and CDR2 is SFDVKD in the germline V gene. The CDR3 numbers 15 amino acids, ends counted.

This sequence joins TRBV27 and TRBJ2-7; no reliable D call. V lost 7 bases, J lost 2 bases, and 9 bases lay in between. Germline loops: CDR1 MNHEY, CDR2 SMNVEV (reference sequence). This CDR3 contains 12 residues. CDR3 coding DNA: TGTGCCAGCAAGAACGGACCCTACGAGCAGTACTTC. Encoded protein: CASKNGPYEQYF.

Many counts were recorded for this clonotype. The CDR3 DNA is TGTGCCATCAGTGAAGGGACAGCGCAAGAGACCCAGTACTTC. Protein: CAISEGTAQETQYF. This chain links TRBV10-3 with TRBJ2-5; 7 nucleotides line up with TRBD1. V shed 3 bases and J 2 bases; nucleotides not matched to a gene: 3. CDR1 and CDR2 from the germline V gene are ENHRY and SYGVKD. The CDR3 has 14 residues.